Given below is one T cell receptor (beta chain) in context. This entry is derived from a study of blood T cell repertoires in COVID-19. Study background: Italy, Spain and the United States were the sources of the convalescent and acute COVID-19 samples. Sources were T cells, B-cell-depleted T cells, or PBMCs; the material itself was cDNA or gDNA.

Germline lookup yields CDR1 SGHNT and CDR2 YENEEA. The CDR3 is made up of 14 amino acids. V shed 0 bases and J shed 0 bases, with 3 bases lying between them. Authors' analysis steps: Nucleated cell counts were estimated from reference gene primer amplification. Here immunoSEQ multiplex PCR was the method, and the copy in TCRdb shows in-frame clones only, minus some. V and J calls and clone size are as listed in that table; D and trimming were resolved from the DNA. The table shows 90,000 to 120,000 clones, with 88% occurring only once. Sequencing was done on a sample of peripheral blood. The receptor's source is a human donor in a cohort sampled during active COVID-19. The chain joins TRBV11-3 to TRBJ2-1, with unresolved D. CDR3 sequence (DNA): TGTGCCAGCAGCTTAGACAGCTCCTACAATGAGCAGTTCTTC. Translating gives CASSLDSSYNEQFF.